The clone carrying this T cell receptor beta chain was detected ten times or more. The antigen is unknown. The same CDR3 arises from other DNA sequences in this sample as well. This CDR3 has 13 amino acids. Germline CDR1 and CDR2: SGHNT and YYREEE (reference sequence). J was trimmed by 4 bases and V by 6 bases; bases with no gene match: 6. The sample comes from a study of CD4+ T cells in melanoma. Study-level points and caveats: Neoantigen-specific CD4+ T cells in melanoma reportedly had diverse differentiation states. CD8+ T cell, macrophage and B cell function reportedly correlated with neoantigen-specific CD4+ T cells.

Clones were sequenced by immunoSEQ multiplex PCR, and TCRdb holds only the in-frame ones, with some missing. Among tens of thousands of clones listed, about 72% were seen once. This TCR came from a human donor with melanoma. The V gene is TRBV5-4, the J gene TRBJ1-1, with 7 bases lining up with TRBD1. Input material: tumor tissue. The CDR3 loop is CASNLPGGTEAFF. The CDR3, as DNA: TGTGCCAGCAACCTACCAGGGGGCACTGAAGCTTTCTTT.